This T cell receptor beta chain was captured in a study of shared clonotypes between healthy human individuals. Study outcomes and limitations: Around 5.4% of naive CD4 clonotypes were common to a few donors. Enrolling few donors narrowed the genetic and exposure-history diversity that was represented.

This clone turned up a few times. Its target is not known. This CDR3 is built from 15 residues. V shed 4 bases, J shed 5 bases, and the junction held 3 bases outside the gene matches. Germline assignment: CDR1 SGHRS and CDR2 YFSETQ. Partitioning of CD4+ cells yielded a CD45RA+ naive subset and a CD45RA-negative memory subset. Assay used: immunoSEQ multiplex PCR; TCRdb lists only in-frame clones, some missing. The sample has some 790,000 clones, around 70% seen once. The sequenced sample consisted of memory CD4+ T cells sorted from blood. Sample subset: CD45RA-negative fraction. The V gene is TRBV5-1, the J gene TRBJ2-7; 16 nucleotides agree with TRBD2. The receptor comes from a woman aged 25 to 45 in good health. CDR3 sequence reads: CASSKGTSGRDEQYF. The CDR3 bases are TGCGCCAGCAGCAAAGGGACTAGCGGGAGGGACGAGCAGTACTTC. The full variable domain, with the rest looked up from reference TRBV5-1 and TRBJ2-7, is KAGVTQTPRYLIKTRGQQVTLSCSPISGHRSVSWYQQTPGQGLQFLFEYFSETQRNKGNFPGRFSGRQFSNSRSEMNVSTLELGDSALYLCASSKGTSGRDEQYFGPGTRLTVT.